The 22 T cell receptor beta chains reported below all come from one sample, sequenced in a study of a mutant IDH1 vaccine in newly diagnosed glioma. Regarding time point: baseline, week 1 (first vaccination visit). Treatment meaning: pre-vaccination baseline after standard-of-care therapy. Sequencing was performed with immunoSEQ multiplex PCR; in TCRdb, only in-frame clones are kept and a portion is missing. The top ten clones hold about 5.2% of a sample with 92,000 or so clones, over 70% of them seen once. Sequencing used PBMCs, obtained from a glioma patient treated with radiotherapy, temozolomide or both. These receptors all stem from a man between 40 and 49 years old with glioma. Some clones in this sample may be carry-over from other donors' samples.

A single count supports this clone. This chain links TRBV18 with TRBJ2-7; no clear D gene. Trimming cost V 2 bases and J 2 bases, with 7 bases left between them. The CDR3 loop spans 13 amino acids. CDR1 is KGHSH, CDR2 LQKENI, per germline. CDR3 sequence reads: CASSPRQTYEQYF. Written as DNA, the CDR3 is TGTGCCAGCTCACCAAGACAAACCTACGAGCAGTACTTC.

V usage is TRBV15 and J usage is TRBJ2-7, with D tentatively TRBD2 (7 bases). V was shortened by 0 bases and J by 2 bases, with 11 bases between the two germline ends. CDR1 and CDR2 from the germline V gene are LNHNV and YYDKDF (reference sequence). The CDR3 runs 15 residues. The CDR3 region has the DNA TGTGCCACCAGCAGAGATTCCGGGGGGCCCTACGAGCAGTACTTC. Translation gives CATSRDSGGPYEQYF.

The chain uses TRBV6-1 and TRBJ1-1; D remains ambiguous. Germline V CDR1 and CDR2: MNHNS, SASEGT. V shed 10 bases and J shed 0 bases, with 12 bases lying between them. CDR3 size: 13 residues. The CDR3 spells CATSWGVNTEAFF. CDR3 DNA: TGTGCCACTTCCTGGGGAGTGAACACTGAAGCTTTCTTT.

V and J are TRBV19 and TRBJ2-6; D not certain. Germline values: CDR1 LNHDA, CDR2 SQIVND (reference sequence). Trimming cost V 6 bases and J 0 bases, with 9 bases left between them. The CDR3 sequence is 15 residues long. This CDR3 is CASSITLSGANVLTF. CDR3 nucleotides: TGTGCCAGTAGCATAACACTCTCTGGGGCCAACGTCCTGACTTTC.

V and J are TRBV18 and TRBJ2-3, with a weak D call TRBD1 (5 bases). Trimming left V 8 bases short and J 3 bases short, with 21 bases between. The CDR3 is made up of 16 amino acids. CDR1 is KGHSH, CDR2 LQKENI, per germline. In DNA, the CDR3 is TGTGCCAGCCCAAAGGCGCCAGGGCGTAGTACAGATACGCAGTATTTT. This translates into CASPKAPGRSTDTQYF. Full variable domain (rest looked up from reference TRBV18 and TRBJ2-3): NAGVMQNPRHLVRRRGQEARLRCSPMKGHSHVYWYRQLPEEGLKFMVYLQKENIIDESGMPKERFSAEFPKEGPSILRIQQVVRGDSAAYFCASPKAPGRSTDTQYFGPGTRLTVL.

This chain joins TRBV25-1 and TRBJ1-4, with 9 bases lining up with TRBD1. Germline V gives CDR1 MGHDK, CDR2 SYGVNS. This CDR3 region has 15 residues. After removal of 3 bases from V and 5 bases from J, the junction contained 4 bases not matched to a gene. This chain's CDR3 is CASSEPGTGNEKLFF. DNA for the CDR3: TGTGCCAGCAGTGAGCCCGGGACAGGGAATGAAAAACTGTTTTTT.

This clone was detected once. J is TRBJ1-5 and V is TRBV19, with 10 nucleotides matching TRBD1. In germline, CDR1 is LNHDA, CDR2 SQIVND (reference sequence). This CDR3 spans 16 amino acids. V lost 6 bases, J lost 3 bases, and 8 bases stayed unmatched. The CDR3 bases are TGTGCCAGTAGAAGGGACAGGGGCCCCGACAATCAGCCCCAGCATTTT. This translates into CASRRDRGPDNQPQHF.

The J gene is TRBJ1-4, the V gene TRBV19; D call uncertain. V was clipped by 7 bases and J by 0 bases, with 12 bases between them. The germline gives CDR1 LNHDA, CDR2 SQIVND (reference sequence). CDR3 length: 15 residues. In DNA form, the CDR3 reads TGTGCCAGTACCTTCCCGGGTGCAACTAATGAAAAACTGTTTTTT. The encoded protein is CASTFPGATNEKLFF.

V is TRBV6-1 and J is TRBJ1-5; 7 bases are a match to TRBD1. CDR1 MNHNS and CDR2 SASEGT come from the germline V gene. The length of the CDR3 is 21 residues. With 2 bases clipped from V and 0 bases from J, the junction kept 19 bases outside the gene matches. The CDR3 spells CASSERGDSQIWAPSNQPQHF. In DNA, the CDR3 is TGTGCCAGCAGTGAACGGGGGGACAGTCAAATATGGGCCCCTAGCAATCAGCCCCAGCATTTT.

This clone was seen only once. This chain uses TRBV5-6 with TRBJ1-6; a weak D match, TRBD1 (5 bases). V was shortened by 3 bases and J by 7 bases, with 17 bases between the two germline ends. This CDR3 is built from 16 residues. From germline, CDR1 is SGHDT and CDR2 YYEEEE. CDR3 sequence (DNA): TGTGCCAGCAGCTCGCGGGGACGGGAAGTGAATTCACCCCTCCACTTT. Residues: CASSSRGREVNSPLHF.

The V and J genes are TRBV7-8 and TRBJ2-7; 9 positions match TRBD1. Germline V gene lookup returns CDR1 SGHVS and CDR2 FQNEAQ. Trimming took 5 bases from V and 4 from J; bases not matched to a gene: 9. The CDR3 contains 15 residues. The CDR3 DNA sequence: TGTGCCAGCAGCGCCGACTCCGGGACAGGGTACGAGCAGTACTTC. It specifies CASSADSGTGYEQYF.

In its sample, this clone was seen once. The V call is TRBV5-1, the J call TRBJ2-1; 8 bases are shared with TRBD2. The germline V gene has CDR1 SGHRS and CDR2 YFSETQ. This CDR3 is 15 amino acids long. Trimming at V came to 1 base and at J to 2 bases, leaving 2 bases not matched to a gene. CDR3 protein: CASSLSLAAYNEQFF. CDR3 DNA sequence: TGCGCCAGCAGCTTGTCACTAGCGGCCTACAATGAGCAGTTCTTC.

Turning to this clone: The sample holds other DNA sequences that translate to the same CDR3. The chain recombines TRBV29-1 with TRBJ2-7; the match to TRBD1 covers 11 bases. CDR3 length: 12 residues. Losses at the gene ends were 6 bases for V and 3 bases for J; bases not matched to a gene: 1. CDR1 and CDR2 from the germline V gene are SQVTM and ANQGSEA. CDR3 sequence: CSVGTGGYEQYF. CDR3 DNA: TGCAGCGTGGGGACAGGGGGCTACGAGCAGTACTTC.

The CDR3 bases are TGTGCCAGCAGTTCGACAGGGAACTATGGCTACACCTTC. Amino acids: CASSSTGNYGYTF. V and J are TRBV6-1 and TRBJ1-2; 7 nucleotides match TRBD1. Germline V gives CDR1 MNHNS, CDR2 SASEGT. The CDR3 spans 13 residues. The junction had 2 bases not matched to a gene; V was cut back by 5 bases and J by 2 bases.

As to this clone: This sample also contains other DNA sequences that code for the same CDR3. V gene TRBV7-2 combines with J gene TRBJ1-4; possibly TRBD1 for D (6 bases). This CDR3 is 15 amino acids long. Per the germline V gene, CDR1 is SGHTA and CDR2 is FQGNSA. V lost 0 bases to trimming and J lost 7 bases, with 12 bases between them. The CDR3 loop is CASSLAGGGGEKLFF. The CDR3 DNA reads TGTGCCAGCAGCTTAGCTGGGGGAGGGGGTGAAAAACTGTTTTTT. The entire variable domain, with the rest obtained from reference TRBV7-2 and TRBJ1-4, is as follows: GAGVSQSPSNKVTEKGKDVELRCDPISGHTALYWYRQSLGQGLEFLIYFQGNSAPDKSGLPSDRFSAERTGGSVSTLTIQRTQQEDSAVYLCASSLAGGGGEKLFFGSGTQLSVL.

V and J are TRBV5-1 and TRBJ1-2; D gene uncertain. V lost 7 bases and J 8 bases, leaving 21 bases between the germline ends. This CDR3 is 14 amino acids long. From germline, CDR1 is SGHRS and CDR2 YFSETQ. CDR3 region: CASGRQDSTGGYTF. For the CDR3, the DNA is TGCGCCAGCGGCCGCCAGGACTCGACGGGGGGCTACACCTTC.

As DNA, the CDR3 is TGTGCCAGCAGTTACCGGCCAGACAGCACAGATACGCAGTATTTT. It translates to CASSYRPDSTDTQYF. The V call is TRBV6-5, the J call TRBJ2-3; no firm D call. The germline gives CDR1 MNHEY, CDR2 SVGAGI. CDR3 size: 15 residues. The V end lost 2 bases, the J end lost 0 bases, and 9 bases lay between the germline ends.

CDR3 sequence: CASSGQANTEAFF. The CDR3 coding sequence is TGCGCCAGCAGTGGACAGGCTAACACTGAAGCTTTCTTT. The rearrangement links TRBV10-2 to TRBJ1-1; D might be TRBD1 (6 bases). This CDR3 contains 13 residues. V lost 4 bases to trimming and J lost 2 bases, with 8 bases between them. The V gene's germline CDR1 is WSHSY and CDR2 SAAADI.

The V and J genes are TRBV7-8 and TRBJ2-7, with 7 bases identical to TRBD1. The V gene's germline CDR1 is SGHVS and CDR2 FQNEAQ. There are 13 residues in the CDR3. With V trimmed by 6 bases and J by 3 bases, 5 bases remained unmatched. CDR3 amino acids: CASSLTGFYEQYF. The CDR3 DNA reads as TGTGCCAGCAGTCTGACAGGGTTCTACGAGCAGTACTTC. The full variable domain, completed using reference TRBV7-8 and TRBJ2-7, is GAGVSQSPRYKVAKRGQDVALRCDPISGHVSLFWYQQALGQGPEFLTYFQNEAQLDKSGLPSDRFFAERPEGSVSTLKIQRTQQEDSAVYLCASSLTGFYEQYFGPGTRLTVT.

This rearrangement joins TRBV4-1 to TRBJ1-1; D is uncertain. Germline CDR1 MGHRA, CDR2 YSYEKL. This CDR3 region has 14 residues. Trimming shortened V by 2 bases and J by 2 bases, and 9 bases separated the two germline ends. The CDR3 nucleotides read TGCGCCAGCAGCCAATACAGTATAAACACTGAAGCTTTCTTT. It specifies CASSQYSINTEAFF.

The chain couples TRBV30 to TRBJ1-3; D is undetermined. Trimming pared 3 bases from V and 2 bases from J, leaving 5 bases between. The CDR3 has 12 amino acids. Germline CDR1 and CDR2: GTSNPN and SVGIG (reference sequence). This CDR3 is CAWRAPGNTIYF. Written as DNA, the CDR3 is TGTGCCTGGAGGGCGCCTGGAAACACCATATATTTT.

This sequence joins TRBV5-1 and TRBJ1-6; a possible D gene is TRBD1 (5 bases). This CDR3 region has 15 residues. V lost 4 bases and J lost 5, with 13 bases in between. Germline CDR1 and CDR2: SGHRS and YFSETQ. The CDR3 DNA reads TGCGCCAGCAGCCCGCGGACGGGGGATAATTCACCCCTCCACTTT. Encoded protein: CASSPRTGDNSPLHF. Full variable domain (remainder filled in from reference TRBV5-1 and TRBJ1-6): KAGVTQTPRYLIKTRGQQVTLSCSPISGHRSVSWYQQTPGQGLQFLFEYFSETQRNKGNFPGRFSGRQFSNSRSEMNVSTLELGDSALYLCASSPRTGDNSPLHFGNGTRLTVT.